This TCR beta chain was sequenced during a study of blood T cell repertoires in COVID-19. As for the study in general: From the United States, Italy and Spain came samples of acute and convalescent COVID-19. PBMCs, B-cell-depleted T cells, or T cells were the source of the cDNA or gDNA that made up the material.

CDR1 LGHDT and CDR2 YNNKEL come from the germline V gene (reference sequence). Trimming removed 3 bases from V and 7 bases from J, with 13 bases in between. The length of the CDR3 is 15 residues. Recruits, aged about 18 to 95 years, lived in 24 US areas. Under the authors' procedure: Amplification with reference gene primers provided the estimates of nucleated cell counts. The assay was immunoSEQ multiplex PCR, and TCRdb's table has in-frame clones only and misses some. That table supplies the V and J calls and clone size; D and trimming were determined from the DNA. The sample holds about 430,000 clones; approximately 91% are singletons and the top ten take 1.2% to 1.5%.

The receptor was derived from a woman in her late teens or twenties who had been exposed to COVID-19. The chain is built from TRBV3-1 (or the pseudogene TRBV3-2) and TRBJ1-6, with D maybe TRBD1 (5 bases). Sequencing was carried out using PBMCs or T cells enriched from blood (not recorded which). CDR3 sequence (DNA): TGTGCCAGCAGCCACCAGGGTGTAGGCAATTCACCCCTCCACTTT. This translates into CASSHQGVGNSPLHF.